Listed here are 8 T cell receptor beta chains from one sample, sequenced in a study of CD8+ T cells in alopecia areata. RNA was isolated and reverse transcribed to cDNA, the sequencing template. Repertoires were generated with immunoSEQ multiplex PCR, while TCRdb's copy carries only in-frame clones and drops some. This sample includes 270,000 or so clones with no singletons; its ten biggest clones take up 0.9% to 1.5%. The authors sorted pooled cutaneous lymph node cells using CD4, CD8alpha, NKG2D, NKG2ACE and other markers. The sequencing sample was made of CD4+ T cells sorted from a lymph node. The receptor source for this set is a C3H/HeJ mouse with alopecia areata. MHC haplotype: H2-k.

This clone was found many times. The genes are named according to mouse. The read ends 4 residues shy of where the CDR3 ends; the end is completed using the germline J gene. Different DNA sequences within this sample yield the same CDR3. The chain employs TRBV5 and TRBJ1-2; no definite D call. The CDR3 consists of 13 residues. The germline V gene encodes CDR1 LGHNA and CDR2 YNLKQL (reference sequence). V lost 3 bases, J lost 0 bases, and 5 bases lay in between. Partial CDR3 DNA: TGTGCCAGCAGCCAGACAACAAACTCC. Protein: CASSQTTNS. The full CDR3 reads CASSQTTNSDYTF.

On this clone: Gene names and germline refer to mouse. The DNA ends 4 residues before the CDR3 does, and the rest of the CDR3 is filled in from the germline J gene. V usage is TRBV5 and J usage is TRBJ2-1; 9 nucleotides match TRBD2. The CDR3 runs 16 residues. Trimming cost V 1 base and J 4 bases; bases outside gene matches: 5. Germline assignment: CDR1 LGHNA and CDR2 YNLKQL (reference sequence). The CDR3 DNA, read in part, is TGTGCCAGCAGCCAAGGGACTGGGGCGGGGTATGCT. It translates to CASSQGTGAGYA. The whole CDR3 reads CASSQGTGAGYAEQFF.

As for this clone: Gene labels here are mouse ones. The sequence runs out 4 residues before the end of the CDR3; the remainder is reconstructed from the germline J gene. The sample holds other DNA sequences that translate to the same CDR3. This sequence joins TRBV31 and TRBJ2-5; D possibly corresponds to TRBD2 (6 bases). V dropped 0 bases and J dropped 2 bases, with 9 bases sitting between them. CDR1 and CDR2 (germline): GKSSPN, SITVG. This CDR3 comprises 14 residues. The CDR3 bases that were read are TGTGCCTGGAGTCTCGGGGGGAGCCAAGAC. Its protein is CAWSLGGSQD. The complete CDR3 sequence is CAWSLGGSQDTQYF.

Details on this clone: Mouse germline and gene names are used. The read terminates 3 residues ahead of where the CDR3 ends, so the germline J gene completes it. The genes are TRBV31 and TRBJ1-6; D unclear. TRBJ1-6 is marked as an open reading frame, function uncertain. Germline V gene lookup returns CDR1 GKSSPN and CDR2 SITVG. Trimming cost V 1 base and J 3 bases, with 10 bases left between them. The CDR3 consists of 15 residues. The CDR3 here is CAWSHPAHYNSPLYF. The sequenced CDR3 bases are TGTGCCTGGAGTCACCCTGCGCACTATAATTCGCCC.

A remark on this clone: Genes and germline are mouse. CDR3 DNA, as far as it was read: TGTGCCAGCAGTGATGAAAGACTTAGTGCAGAA. It yields the protein CASSDERLSAE. The full CDR3 protein reads CASSDERLSAETLYF. V usage is TRBV13-1 and J usage is TRBJ2-3; D call uncertain. The read ends 4 residues early relative to the CDR3; the germline J gene fills the gap. Germline V gene data show CDR1 as NSHNY and CDR2 as SYGAGN. This CDR3 region has 15 residues. The V and J ends lost 0 bases and 0 bases respectively, with 8 bases between them.

This clone was seen only a few times. Each gene name is a mouse one. Read sequence stops 4 residues before the CDR3 end, and the germline J gene provides the missing end. V and J are TRBV13-1 and TRBJ2-3; D not resolved. The ends were cut back, 4 bases at V and 0 bases at J, with 12 bases in the middle. Germline-derived CDR1 and CDR2 are NSHNY and SYGAGN. The CDR3 is made up of 15 amino acids. CDR3 DNA, as far as it was read: TGTGCCAGCAGTCCCCAGGAGAAGAGTGCAGAA. Translation gives CASSPQEKSAE. The full-length CDR3 reads as CASSPQEKSAETLYF.

With respect to this clone: Mouse gene names and germline throughout. The sequenced fragment ends 4 residues before the CDR3 boundary, so the rest is inferred from the germline J gene. The chain combines TRBV1 with TRBJ2-1; TRBD2 agrees at 8 bases. V shed 3 bases, J shed 4 bases, and the junction held 5 bases outside the gene matches. This CDR3 region has 15 residues. In germline, CDR1 is NSQYPW, CDR2 LRSPGD (reference sequence). The CDR3 sequence: CTCSASLGGYAEQFF. Incomplete CDR3 DNA: TGCACCTGCAGTGCGAGTCTGGGGGGTTATGCT.

This clone was seen a handful of times. The gene symbols are mouse symbols. The observed sequence ends 4 residues before the CDR3 terminus, with the missing tail filled in from the germline J gene. The V and J genes are TRBV5 and TRBJ2-1, with D possibly TRBD1 on 6 matching bases. CDR3 length equals 16 residues. Trimming cost V 1 base and J 0 bases, with 10 bases left between them. Germline V lookup: CDR1 LGHNA, CDR2 YNLKQL (reference sequence). The DNA read from the CDR3 is TGTGCCAGCAGCCAAGCCACAGGGTTTAACTATGCT. This gives the protein CASSQATGFNYA. The entire CDR3 protein is CASSQATGFNYAEQFF.